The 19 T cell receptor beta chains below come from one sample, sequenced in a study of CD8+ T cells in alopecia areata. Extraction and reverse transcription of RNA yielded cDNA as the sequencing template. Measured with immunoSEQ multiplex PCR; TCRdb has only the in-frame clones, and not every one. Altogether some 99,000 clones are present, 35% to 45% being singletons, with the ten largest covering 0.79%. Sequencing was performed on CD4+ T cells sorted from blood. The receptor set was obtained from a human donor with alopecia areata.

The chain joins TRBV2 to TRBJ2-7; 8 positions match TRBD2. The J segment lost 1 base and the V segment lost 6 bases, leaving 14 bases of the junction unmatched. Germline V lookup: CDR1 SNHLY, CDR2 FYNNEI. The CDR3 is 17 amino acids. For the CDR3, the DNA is TGTGCCAGCAGGGCCCGCGGGGGGCCACAATCTTCCTACGAGCAGTACTTC. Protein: CASRARGGPQSSYEQYF.

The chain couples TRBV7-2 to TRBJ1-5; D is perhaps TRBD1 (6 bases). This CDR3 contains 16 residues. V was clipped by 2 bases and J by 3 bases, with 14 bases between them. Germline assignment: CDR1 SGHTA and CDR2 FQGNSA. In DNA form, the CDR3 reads TGTGCCAGCAGCTTAAACCCGCCAGGGGCCAATCAGCCCCAGCATTTT. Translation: CASSLNPPGANQPQHF.

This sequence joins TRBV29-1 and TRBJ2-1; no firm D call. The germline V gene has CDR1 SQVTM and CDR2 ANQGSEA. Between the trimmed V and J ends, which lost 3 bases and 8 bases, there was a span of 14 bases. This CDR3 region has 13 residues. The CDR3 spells CSVEIQAVDEQFF. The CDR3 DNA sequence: TGCAGCGTTGAGATCCAGGCAGTGGATGAGCAGTTCTTC.

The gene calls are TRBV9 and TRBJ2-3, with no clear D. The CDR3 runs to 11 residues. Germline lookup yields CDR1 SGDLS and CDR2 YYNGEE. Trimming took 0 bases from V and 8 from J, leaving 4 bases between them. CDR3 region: CASSVESTQYF. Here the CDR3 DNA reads TGTGCCAGCAGCGTAGAGTCTACGCAGTATTTT.

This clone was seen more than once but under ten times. CDR3 loop: CAISDPNRSTGELFF. CDR3 DNA: TGTGCCATCAGTGACCCTAACAGGAGCACCGGGGAGCTGTTTTTT. The gene calls are TRBV10-3 and TRBJ2-2; a weak D match, TRBD1 (5 bases). CDR1 and CDR2 from the germline V gene are ENHRY and SYGVKD. The CDR3 spans 15 residues. V lost 3 bases and J 4 bases, leaving 12 bases between the germline ends.

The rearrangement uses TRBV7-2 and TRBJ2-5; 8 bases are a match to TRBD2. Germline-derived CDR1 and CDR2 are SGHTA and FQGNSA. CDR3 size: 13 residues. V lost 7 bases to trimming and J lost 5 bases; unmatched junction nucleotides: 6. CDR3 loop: CASNSGGGETQYF. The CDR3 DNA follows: TGTGCCAGCAACTCCGGGGGGGGCGAGACCCAGTACTTC.

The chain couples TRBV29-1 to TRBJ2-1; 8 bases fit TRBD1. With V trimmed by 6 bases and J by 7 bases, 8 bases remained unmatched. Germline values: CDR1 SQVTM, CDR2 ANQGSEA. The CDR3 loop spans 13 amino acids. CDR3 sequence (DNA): TGCAGCGTCGACAGGACAGGGTCAAATGAGCAGTTCTTC. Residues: CSVDRTGSNEQFF.

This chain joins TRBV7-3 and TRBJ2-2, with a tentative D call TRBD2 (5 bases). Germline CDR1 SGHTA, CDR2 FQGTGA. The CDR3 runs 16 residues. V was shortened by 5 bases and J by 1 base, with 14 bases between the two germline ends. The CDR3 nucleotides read TGTGCCAGCAGCCTCTGGGGTAGCGAGAACACCGGGGAGCTGTTTTTT. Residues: CASSLWGSENTGELFF.

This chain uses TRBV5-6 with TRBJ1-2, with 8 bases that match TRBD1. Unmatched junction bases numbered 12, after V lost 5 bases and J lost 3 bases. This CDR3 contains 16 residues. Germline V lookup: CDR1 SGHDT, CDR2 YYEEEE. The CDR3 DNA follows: TGTGCCAGCAGGTGGGGACAGGCTGTTTTGGACTATGGCTACACCTTC. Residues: CASRWGQAVLDYGYTF.

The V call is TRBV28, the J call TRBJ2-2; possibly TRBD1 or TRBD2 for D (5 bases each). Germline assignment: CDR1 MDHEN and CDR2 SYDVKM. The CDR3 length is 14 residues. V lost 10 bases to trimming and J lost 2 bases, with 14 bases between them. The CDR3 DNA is TGTGCCATTCCGGGACGGCCCAACACCGGGGAGCTGTTTTTT. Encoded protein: CAIPGRPNTGELFF.

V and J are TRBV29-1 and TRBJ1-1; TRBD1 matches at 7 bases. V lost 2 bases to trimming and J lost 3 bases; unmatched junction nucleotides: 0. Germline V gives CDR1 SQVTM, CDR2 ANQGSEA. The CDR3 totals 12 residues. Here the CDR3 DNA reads TGCAGCGTTGAAACAGGGGACACTGAAGCTTTCTTT. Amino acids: CSVETGDTEAFF.

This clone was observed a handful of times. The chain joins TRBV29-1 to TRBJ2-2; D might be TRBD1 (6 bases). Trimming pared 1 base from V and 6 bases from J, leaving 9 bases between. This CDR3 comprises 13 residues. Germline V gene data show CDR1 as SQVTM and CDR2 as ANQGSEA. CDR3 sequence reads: CSVEVGAAGELFF. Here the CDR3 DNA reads TGCAGCGTTGAAGTGGGGGCCGCCGGGGAGCTGTTTTTT.

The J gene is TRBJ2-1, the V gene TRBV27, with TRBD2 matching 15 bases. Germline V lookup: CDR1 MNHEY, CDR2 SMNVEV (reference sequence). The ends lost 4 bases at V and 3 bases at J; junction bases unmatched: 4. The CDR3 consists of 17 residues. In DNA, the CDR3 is TGTGCCAGCAGTTCACGGACTAGCGGGAGGGGCTACAATGAGCAGTTCTTC. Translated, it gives CASSSRTSGRGYNEQFF.

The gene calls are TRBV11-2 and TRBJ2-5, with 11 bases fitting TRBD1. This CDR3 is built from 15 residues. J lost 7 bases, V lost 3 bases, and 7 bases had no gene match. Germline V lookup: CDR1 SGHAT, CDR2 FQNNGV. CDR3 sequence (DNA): TGTGCCAGCAGCTTGGGACAGGGGGGGGCATGGACCCAGTACTTC. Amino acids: CASSLGQGGAWTQYF.

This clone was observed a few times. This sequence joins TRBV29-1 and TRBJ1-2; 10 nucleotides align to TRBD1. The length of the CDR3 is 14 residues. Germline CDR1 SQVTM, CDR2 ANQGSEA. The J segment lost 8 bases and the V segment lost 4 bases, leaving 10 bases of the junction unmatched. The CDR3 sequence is CSVGDRGDTGGYTF. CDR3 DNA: TGCAGCGTTGGGGACAGGGGCGATACGGGAGGCTACACCTTC.

The CDR3 here is CASSLAVVGEQFF. CDR3 coding DNA: TGCGCCAGCAGCTTGGCGGTGGTTGGTGAGCAGTTCTTC. The chain links TRBV5-1 to TRBJ2-1; D gene ambiguous. Germline loops: CDR1 SGHRS, CDR2 YFSETQ. The ends were cut back, 0 bases at V and 9 bases at J, with 10 bases in the middle. CDR3 length: 13 residues.

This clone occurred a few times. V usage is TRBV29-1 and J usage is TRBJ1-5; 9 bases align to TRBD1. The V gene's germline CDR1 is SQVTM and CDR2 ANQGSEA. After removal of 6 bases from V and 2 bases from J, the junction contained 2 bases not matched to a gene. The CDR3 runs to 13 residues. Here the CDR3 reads CSVRQGGNQPQHF. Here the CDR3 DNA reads TGCAGCGTGCGACAGGGGGGCAATCAGCCCCAGCATTTT.

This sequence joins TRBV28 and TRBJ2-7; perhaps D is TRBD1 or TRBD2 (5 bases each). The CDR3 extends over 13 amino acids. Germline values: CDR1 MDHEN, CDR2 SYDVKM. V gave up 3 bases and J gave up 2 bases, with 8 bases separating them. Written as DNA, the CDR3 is TGTGCCAGCAGTTTCCCGGGACCCTACGAGCAGTACTTC. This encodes CASSFPGPYEQYF.

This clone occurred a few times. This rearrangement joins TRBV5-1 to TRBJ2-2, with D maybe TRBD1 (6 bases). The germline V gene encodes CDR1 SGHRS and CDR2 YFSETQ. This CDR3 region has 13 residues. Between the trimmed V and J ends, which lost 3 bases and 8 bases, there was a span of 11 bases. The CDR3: CASSSPGTGELFF. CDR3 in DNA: TGCGCCAGCAGCTCTCCCGGGACAGGGGAGCTGTTTTTT.